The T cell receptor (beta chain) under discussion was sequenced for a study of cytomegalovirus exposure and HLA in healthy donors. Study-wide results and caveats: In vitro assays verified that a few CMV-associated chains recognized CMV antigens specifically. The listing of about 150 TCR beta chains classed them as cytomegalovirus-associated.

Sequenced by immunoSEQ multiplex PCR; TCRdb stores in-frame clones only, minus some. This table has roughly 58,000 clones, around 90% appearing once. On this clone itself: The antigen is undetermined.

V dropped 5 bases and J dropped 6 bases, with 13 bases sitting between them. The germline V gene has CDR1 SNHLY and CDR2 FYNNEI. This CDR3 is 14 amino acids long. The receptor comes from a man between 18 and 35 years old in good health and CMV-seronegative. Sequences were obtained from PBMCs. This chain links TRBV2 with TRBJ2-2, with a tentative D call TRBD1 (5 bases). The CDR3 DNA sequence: TGTGCCAGCAGTAAGGAAGGGGTTGCCGGGGAGCTGTTTTTT. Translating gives CASSKEGVAGELFF.